This is a list of T cell receptor beta chains from one sample in a study of blood T cell repertoires in COVID-19. The protocol was immunoSEQ multiplex PCR, while the TCRdb copy is restricted to in-frame clones and leaves out a portion. The table has approximately 150,000 clones, around 80% seen once. Sequencing was carried out using PBMCs or T cells enriched from blood (not recorded which). All receptors derive from a man in his 70s who had been exposed to COVID-19. Both conserved end residues are part of each CDR3. The order of the fields is J gene, V gene, D gene, clone size, CDR3 length, CDR3 protein, CDR3 DNA. A D gene is named only where the DNA matches it firmly. The size entry is marked missing in some rows and otherwise reads once, few, many or a size class.

j_call: TRBJ1-2
v_call: TRBV7-2
d_call: TRBD1
clone_size: few
cdr3_length: 16
cdr3_aa: CASSAGGTGDIYGYTF
cdr3_nt: TGTGCCAGCAGCGCCGGCGGGACAGGGGACATCTATGGCTACACCTTC

j_call: TRBJ2-7
v_call: TRBV5-1
d_call: NA
clone_size: NA
cdr3_length: 15
cdr3_aa: CASSAAPGQSYEQYF
cdr3_nt: TGCGCCAGCAGCGCCGCGCCGGGACAATCCTACGAGCAGTACTTC

j_call: TRBJ1-1
v_call: TRBV7-2
d_call: TRBD1
clone_size: NA
cdr3_length: 13
cdr3_aa: CASSTGTGVEAFF
cdr3_nt: TGTGCCAGCAGCACTGGGACAGGGGTTGAAGCTTTCTTT

j_call: TRBJ2-3
v_call: TRBV2
d_call: TRBD1
clone_size: once
cdr3_length: 15
cdr3_aa: CASSADRAGTDTQYF
cdr3_nt: TGTGCCAGCAGCGCGGACAGGGCCGGCACAGATACGCAGTATTTT

j_call: TRBJ2-2
v_call: TRBV11-2
d_call: TRBD2
clone_size: NA
cdr3_length: 18
cdr3_aa: CASSFPGTRAGLGRELFF
cdr3_nt: TGTGCCAGCAGCTTCCCCGGGACTAGGGCGGGTCTTGGCCGGGAGCTGTTTTTT

j_call: TRBJ1-1
v_call: TRBV5-6
d_call: NA
clone_size: once
cdr3_length: 14
cdr3_aa: CASSLGTVNTEAFF
cdr3_nt: TGTGCCAGCAGCTTGGGGACAGTGAACACTGAAGCTTTCTTT

j_call: TRBJ1-1
v_call: TRBV19
d_call: NA
clone_size: NA
cdr3_length: 14
cdr3_aa: CASSIREEGTEAFF
cdr3_nt: TGTGCCAGTAGTATTCGGGAAGAGGGCACTGAAGCTTTCTTT

j_call: TRBJ2-7
v_call: TRBV7-7
d_call: NA
clone_size: once
cdr3_length: 15
cdr3_aa: CASSLGTVGAYEQYF
cdr3_nt: TGTGCCAGCAGCTTAGGGACGGTGGGAGCGTACGAGCAGTACTTC

j_call: TRBJ2-6
v_call: TRBV6-5
d_call: NA
clone_size: NA
cdr3_length: 15
cdr3_aa: CASTQGRSGANVLTF
cdr3_nt: TGTGCCAGCACCCAGGGCCGCTCTGGGGCCAACGTCCTGACTTTC

j_call: TRBJ1-3
v_call: TRBV5-4
d_call: NA
clone_size: NA
cdr3_length: 13
cdr3_aa: CASSSSGVNTIYF
cdr3_nt: TGTGCCAGCAGCTCCAGTGGAGTAAATACCATATATTTT

j_call: TRBJ1-2
v_call: TRBV7-8
d_call: NA
clone_size: NA
cdr3_length: 10
cdr3_aa: CASSPDGYTF
cdr3_nt: TGTGCCAGCAGCCCCGATGGCTACACCTTC

j_call: TRBJ2-7
v_call: TRBV9
d_call: TRBD1
clone_size: NA
cdr3_length: 15
cdr3_aa: CASSVGLAGGDEQYF
cdr3_nt: TGTGCCAGCAGCGTAGGTTTGGCAGGGGGCGACGAGCAGTACTTC

j_call: TRBJ2-1
v_call: TRBV5-5
d_call: NA
clone_size: NA
cdr3_length: 17
cdr3_aa: CASSWGLTGRAYNEQFF
cdr3_nt: TGTGCCAGCAGCTGGGGCTTAACAGGGAGGGCCTACAATGAGCAGTTCTTC

j_call: TRBJ1-2
v_call: TRBV30
d_call: NA
clone_size: NA
cdr3_length: 13
cdr3_aa: CAWSVGVNYGYTF
cdr3_nt: TGTGCCTGGAGTGTAGGGGTCAACTATGGCTACACCTTC

j_call: TRBJ1-5
v_call: TRBV6-2/TRBV6-3
d_call: TRBD1
clone_size: NA
cdr3_length: 16
cdr3_aa: CASSTEDRGSNQPQHF
cdr3_nt: TGTGCCAGCAGTACGGAGGACAGGGGAAGCAATCAGCCCCAGCATTTT

j_call: TRBJ2-1
v_call: TRBV11-2
d_call: NA
clone_size: NA
cdr3_length: 15
cdr3_aa: CASSHRVSTYNEQFF
cdr3_nt: TGTGCCAGCAGTCACAGAGTTTCCACCTACAATGAGCAGTTCTTC

j_call: TRBJ1-3
v_call: TRBV5-6
d_call: TRBD1
clone_size: NA
cdr3_length: 16
cdr3_aa: CASSLGRGGRGNTIYF
cdr3_nt: TGTGCCAGCAGCTTGGGAAGAGGGGGCAGAGGAAACACCATATATTTT

j_call: TRBJ1-1
v_call: TRBV27
d_call: TRBD1
clone_size: NA
cdr3_length: 12
cdr3_aa: CASLSRGTEAFF
cdr3_nt: TGTGCCAGCCTCAGCAGGGGGACTGAAGCTTTCTTT

j_call: TRBJ1-4
v_call: TRBV20-1
d_call: TRBD1
clone_size: few
cdr3_length: 15
cdr3_aa: CSASDRDRGKEKLFF
cdr3_nt: TGCAGTGCTAGTGACAGGGACCGCGGGAAGGAAAAACTGTTTTTT

j_call: TRBJ1-5
v_call: TRBV19
d_call: NA
clone_size: NA
cdr3_length: 12
cdr3_aa: CASNRAAQPQHF
cdr3_nt: TGTGCCAGTAACAGGGCGGCTCAGCCCCAGCATTTT

j_call: TRBJ2-1
v_call: TRBV5-1
d_call: NA
clone_size: NA
cdr3_length: 17
cdr3_aa: CASSLVIRTVSHNEQFF
cdr3_nt: TGCGCCAGCAGCTTGGTAATTAGGACAGTGAGCCACAATGAGCAGTTCTTC

j_call: TRBJ2-5
v_call: TRBV30
d_call: TRBD2
clone_size: NA
cdr3_length: 16
cdr3_aa: CAWTPGLAGRGETQYF
cdr3_nt: TGTGCCTGGACCCCAGGACTAGCGGGGCGGGGAGAGACCCAGTACTTC

j_call: TRBJ2-7
v_call: TRBV11-2
d_call: NA
clone_size: NA
cdr3_length: 12
cdr3_aa: CASSLGTYGQYF
cdr3_nt: TGTGCCAGCAGCTTAGGAACCTACGGGCAGTACTTC

j_call: TRBJ2-3
v_call: TRBV27
d_call: TRBD2
clone_size: once
cdr3_length: 15
cdr3_aa: CASSALGLAGDTQYF
cdr3_nt: TGTGCCAGCAGCGCTTTGGGACTAGCGGGAGATACGCAGTATTTT

j_call: TRBJ1-2
v_call: TRBV9
d_call: NA
clone_size: once
cdr3_length: 14
cdr3_aa: CASSVGQGNYGYTF
cdr3_nt: TGTGCCAGCAGCGTAGGGCAGGGGAACTATGGCTACACCTTC

j_call: TRBJ2-1
v_call: TRBV5-4
d_call: TRBD2
clone_size: NA
cdr3_length: 15
cdr3_aa: CASSLRLAGNNEQFF
cdr3_nt: TGTGCCAGCAGCCTTCGACTAGCGGGGAACAATGAGCAGTTCTTC

j_call: TRBJ1-2
v_call: TRBV7-3
d_call: NA
clone_size: NA
cdr3_length: 13
cdr3_aa: CASSNDRNYGYTF
cdr3_nt: TGTGCCAGCAGCAACGACAGGAACTATGGCTACACCTTC

j_call: TRBJ2-7
v_call: TRBV7-2
d_call: TRBD1
clone_size: few
cdr3_length: 16
cdr3_aa: CASSFIVGQVVYEQYF
cdr3_nt: TGTGCCAGCAGCTTCATCGTGGGACAGGTAGTCTACGAGCAGTACTTC